The present TCR beta chain was sequenced within a study of blood T cells in healthy people across ages. Points from the study as a whole: Strong correlation existed between TCR beta diversity and naive T cell percentage.

As for this clonotype: No antigen is known for it.

Through a sample-barcoded 5' primer and a J-beta primer mix, a second PCR was run for roughly 7 to 11 cycles. One entry per CDR3 protein results from TCRdb running MiXCR on the 5' RACE reads. This table has around 800,000 distinct CDR3 sequences, 46% appearing once. The CDR3 loop spans 16 amino acids. Germline-derived CDR1 and CDR2 are SGHRS and YFSETQ. With V trimmed by 4 bases and J by 10 bases, 10 bases remained unmatched. The chain employs TRBV5-1 and TRBJ2-1, with TRBD2 matching over 14 bases. The specimen was blood. This clonotype originated in an elderly man in good health. DNA of the CDR3: TGCGCCAGCAGCGCCCAAGGGACTAGCGGGAGTCGAGAGCAGTTCTTC. Translation: CASSAQGTSGSREQFF.